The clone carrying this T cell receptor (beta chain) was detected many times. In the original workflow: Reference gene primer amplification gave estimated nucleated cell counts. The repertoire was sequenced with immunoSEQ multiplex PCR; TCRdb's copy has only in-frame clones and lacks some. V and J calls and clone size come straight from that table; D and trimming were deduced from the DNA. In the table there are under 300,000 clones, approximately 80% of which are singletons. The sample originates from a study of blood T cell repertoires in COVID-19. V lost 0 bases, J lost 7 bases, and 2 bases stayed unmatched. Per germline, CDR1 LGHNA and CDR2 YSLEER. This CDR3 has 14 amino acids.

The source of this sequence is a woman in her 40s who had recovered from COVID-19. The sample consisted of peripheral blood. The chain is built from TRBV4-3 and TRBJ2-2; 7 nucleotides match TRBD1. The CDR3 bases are TGCGCCAGCAGCCAAGACTCAGGGGGCGGGGAGCTGTTTTTT. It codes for CASSQDSGGGELFF.